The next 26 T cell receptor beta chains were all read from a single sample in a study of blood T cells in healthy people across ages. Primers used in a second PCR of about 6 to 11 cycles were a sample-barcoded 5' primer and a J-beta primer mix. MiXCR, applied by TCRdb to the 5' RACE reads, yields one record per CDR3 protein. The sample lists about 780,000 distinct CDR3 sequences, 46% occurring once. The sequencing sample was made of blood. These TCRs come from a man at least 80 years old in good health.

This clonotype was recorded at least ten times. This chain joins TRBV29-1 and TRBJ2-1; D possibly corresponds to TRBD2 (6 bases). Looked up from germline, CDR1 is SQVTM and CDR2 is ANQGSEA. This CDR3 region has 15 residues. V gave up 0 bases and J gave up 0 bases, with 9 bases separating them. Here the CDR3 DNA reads TGCAGCGTTGAAGAGCGGGGTCTCTCCTACAATGAGCAGTTCTTC. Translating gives CSVEERGLSYNEQFF.

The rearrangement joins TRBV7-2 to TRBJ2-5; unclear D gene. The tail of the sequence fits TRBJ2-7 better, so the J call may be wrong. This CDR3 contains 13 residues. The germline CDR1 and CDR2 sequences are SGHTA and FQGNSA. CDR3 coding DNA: TGTGCCAGCAGCTTAGCCCCGTGGGACGAGCAGTACTTC. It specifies CASSLAPWDEQYF.

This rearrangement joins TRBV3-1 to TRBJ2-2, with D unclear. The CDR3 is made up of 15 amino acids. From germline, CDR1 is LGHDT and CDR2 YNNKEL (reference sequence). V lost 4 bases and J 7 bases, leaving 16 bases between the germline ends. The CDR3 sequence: CASSLGSTGIGELFF. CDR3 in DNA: TGTGCCAGCAGCCTGGGCTCCACGGGCATCGGGGAGCTGTTTTTT.

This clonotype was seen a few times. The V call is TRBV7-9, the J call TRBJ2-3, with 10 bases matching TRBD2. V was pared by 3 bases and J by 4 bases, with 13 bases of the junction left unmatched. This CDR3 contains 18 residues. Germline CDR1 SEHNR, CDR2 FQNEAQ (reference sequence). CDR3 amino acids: CASSFPRPSGSLPDTQYF. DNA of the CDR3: TGTGCCAGCAGCTTCCCTCGGCCTAGCGGGAGTCTGCCAGATACGCAGTATTTT.

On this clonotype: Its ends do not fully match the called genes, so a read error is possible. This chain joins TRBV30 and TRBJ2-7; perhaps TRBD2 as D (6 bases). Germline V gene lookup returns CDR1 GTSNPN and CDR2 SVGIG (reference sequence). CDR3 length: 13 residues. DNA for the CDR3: TGTGCCAGGAGTGTACTCGGGAGCTACGAGCAGTACTTC. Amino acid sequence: CARSVLGSYEQYF.

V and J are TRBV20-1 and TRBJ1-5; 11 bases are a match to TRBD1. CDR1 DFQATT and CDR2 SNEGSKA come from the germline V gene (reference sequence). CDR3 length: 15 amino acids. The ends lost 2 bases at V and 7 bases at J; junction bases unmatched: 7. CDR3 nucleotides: TGCAGTGCTAGAAAAGGACAGGGGGCTGGGCAGCCCCAGCATTTT. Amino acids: CSARKGQGAGQPQHF.

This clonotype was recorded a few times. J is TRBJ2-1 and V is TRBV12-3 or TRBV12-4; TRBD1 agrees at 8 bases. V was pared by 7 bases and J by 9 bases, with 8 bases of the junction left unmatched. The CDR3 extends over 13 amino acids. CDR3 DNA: TGTGCCAGCACCACGGACAGGGCGGCTGAGCAGTTCTTC. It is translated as CASTTDRAAEQFF.

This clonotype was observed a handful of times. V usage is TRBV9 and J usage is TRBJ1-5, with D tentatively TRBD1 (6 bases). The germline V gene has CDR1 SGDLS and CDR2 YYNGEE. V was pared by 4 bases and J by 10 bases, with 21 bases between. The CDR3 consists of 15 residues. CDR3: CASSTHGQFTNPQHF. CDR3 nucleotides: TGTGCCAGCAGCACCCACGGACAGTTCACAAACCCCCAGCATTTT.

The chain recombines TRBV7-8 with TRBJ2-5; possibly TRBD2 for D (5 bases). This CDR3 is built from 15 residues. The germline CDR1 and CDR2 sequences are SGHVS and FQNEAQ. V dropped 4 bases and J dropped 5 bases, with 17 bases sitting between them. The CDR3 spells CASSSTRVITETQYF. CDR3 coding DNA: TGTGCCAGCAGCTCAACTAGAGTTATCACGGAGACCCAGTACTTC.

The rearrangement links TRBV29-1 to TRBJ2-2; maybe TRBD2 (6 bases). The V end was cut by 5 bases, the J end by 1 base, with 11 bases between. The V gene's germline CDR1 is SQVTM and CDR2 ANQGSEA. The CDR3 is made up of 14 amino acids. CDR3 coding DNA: TGCAGCGTTACGTCAGCGGGGAACACCGGGGAGCTGTTTTTT. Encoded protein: CSVTSAGNTGELFF.

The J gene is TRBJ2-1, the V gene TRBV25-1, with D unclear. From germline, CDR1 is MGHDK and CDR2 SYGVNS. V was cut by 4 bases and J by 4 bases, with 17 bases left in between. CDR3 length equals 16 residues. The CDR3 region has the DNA TGTGCCAGCAGTGGTCGACTGAGTAACAAATACAATGAGCAGTTCTTC. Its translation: CASSGRLSNKYNEQFF.

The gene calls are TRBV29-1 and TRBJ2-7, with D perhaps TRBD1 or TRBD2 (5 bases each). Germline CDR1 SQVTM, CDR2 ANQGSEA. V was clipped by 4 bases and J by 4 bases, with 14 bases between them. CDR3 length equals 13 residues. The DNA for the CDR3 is TGCAGCGTTGCTGACGGGGCTAATTACGAGCAGTACTTC. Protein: CSVADGANYEQYF.

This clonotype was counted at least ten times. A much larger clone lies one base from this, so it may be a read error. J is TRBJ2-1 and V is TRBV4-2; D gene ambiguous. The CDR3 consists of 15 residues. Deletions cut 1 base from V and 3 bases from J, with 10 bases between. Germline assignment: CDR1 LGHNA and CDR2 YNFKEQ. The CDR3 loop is CASSQVAPGYNEQFF. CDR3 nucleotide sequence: TGTGCCAGCAGCCAAGTGGCTCCGGGCTACAATGAGCAGTTCTTC.

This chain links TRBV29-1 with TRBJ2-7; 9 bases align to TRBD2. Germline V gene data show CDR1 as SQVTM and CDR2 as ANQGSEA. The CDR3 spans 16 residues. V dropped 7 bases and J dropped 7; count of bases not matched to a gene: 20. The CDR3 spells CSAEGQTSGLYNEQYF. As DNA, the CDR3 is TGCAGCGCTGAGGGCCAGACTAGCGGACTTTACAATGAGCAGTACTTC.

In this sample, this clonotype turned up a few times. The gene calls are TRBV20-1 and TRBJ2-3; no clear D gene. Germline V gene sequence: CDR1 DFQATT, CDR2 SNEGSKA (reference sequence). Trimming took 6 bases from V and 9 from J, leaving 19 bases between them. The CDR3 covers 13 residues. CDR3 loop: CSATRAQPRTQYF. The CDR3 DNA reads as TGCAGTGCCACCCGGGCCCAGCCACGGACGCAGTATTTT.

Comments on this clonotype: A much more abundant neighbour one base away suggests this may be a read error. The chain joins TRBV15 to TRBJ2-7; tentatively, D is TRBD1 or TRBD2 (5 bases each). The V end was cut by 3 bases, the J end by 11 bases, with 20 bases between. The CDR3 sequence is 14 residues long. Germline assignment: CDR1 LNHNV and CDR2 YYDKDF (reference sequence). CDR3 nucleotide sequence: TGTGCCACCAGCAGGGGGGAGCCGTCGGAGACCAAGTACTTC. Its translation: CATSRGEPSETKYF.

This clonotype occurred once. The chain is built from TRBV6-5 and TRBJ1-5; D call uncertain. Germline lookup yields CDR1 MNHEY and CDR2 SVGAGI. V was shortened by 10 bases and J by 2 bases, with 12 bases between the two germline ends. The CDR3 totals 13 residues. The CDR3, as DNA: TGTGCCACCTACGGCGGGGGCAATCAGCCCCAGCATTTT. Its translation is CATYGGGNQPQHF.

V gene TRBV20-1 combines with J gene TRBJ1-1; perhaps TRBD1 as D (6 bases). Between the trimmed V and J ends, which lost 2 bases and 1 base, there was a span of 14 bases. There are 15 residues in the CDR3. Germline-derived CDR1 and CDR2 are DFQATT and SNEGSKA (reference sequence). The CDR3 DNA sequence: TGCAGTGCTAGACCTTTTCAGGGGAAGAACACTGAAGCTTTCTTT. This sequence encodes CSARPFQGKNTEAFF.

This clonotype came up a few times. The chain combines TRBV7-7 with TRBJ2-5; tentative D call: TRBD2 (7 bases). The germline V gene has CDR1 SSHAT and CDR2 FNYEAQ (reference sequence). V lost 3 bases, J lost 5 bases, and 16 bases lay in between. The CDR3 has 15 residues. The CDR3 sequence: CASSFSPGGSETQYF. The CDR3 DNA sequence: TGTGCCAGCAGCTTCTCCCCGGGGGGCTCGGAGACCCAGTACTTC.

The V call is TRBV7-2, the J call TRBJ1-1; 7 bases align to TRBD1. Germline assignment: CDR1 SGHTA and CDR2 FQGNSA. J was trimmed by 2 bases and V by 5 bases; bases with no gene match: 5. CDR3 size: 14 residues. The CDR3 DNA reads TGTGCCAGCAGCCACCGGGACAGTAACACTGAAGCTTTCTTT. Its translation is CASSHRDSNTEAFF.

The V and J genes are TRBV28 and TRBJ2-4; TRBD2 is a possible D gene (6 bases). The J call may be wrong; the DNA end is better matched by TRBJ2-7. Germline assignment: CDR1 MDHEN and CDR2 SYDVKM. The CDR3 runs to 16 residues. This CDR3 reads CASSPARDRGNYEQYF. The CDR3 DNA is TGTGCCAGCAGTCCCGCGCGGGACCGGGGCAACTACGAGCAGTACTTC.

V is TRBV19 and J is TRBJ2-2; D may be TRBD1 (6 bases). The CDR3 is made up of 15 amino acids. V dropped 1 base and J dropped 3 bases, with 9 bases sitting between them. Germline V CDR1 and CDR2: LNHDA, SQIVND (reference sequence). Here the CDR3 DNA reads TGTGCCAGTAGTATAGTCCGGACAGACACCGGGGAGCTGTTTTTT. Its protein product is CASSIVRTDTGELFF.

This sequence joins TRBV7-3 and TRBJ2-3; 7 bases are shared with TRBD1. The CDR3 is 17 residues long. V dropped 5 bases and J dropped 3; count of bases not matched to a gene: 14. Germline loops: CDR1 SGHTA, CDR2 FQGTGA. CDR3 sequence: CASSHLPGTTGTDTQYF. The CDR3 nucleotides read TGTGCCAGCAGCCACCTACCCGGGACGACAGGGACAGATACGCAGTATTTT.

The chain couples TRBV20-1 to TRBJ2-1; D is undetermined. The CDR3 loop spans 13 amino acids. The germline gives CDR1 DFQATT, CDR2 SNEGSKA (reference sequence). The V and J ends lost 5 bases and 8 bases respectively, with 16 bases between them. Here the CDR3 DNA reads TGCAGTGCTCGTAAAAAGGCGGTGTATGAGCAGTTCTTC. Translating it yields CSARKKAVYEQFF.

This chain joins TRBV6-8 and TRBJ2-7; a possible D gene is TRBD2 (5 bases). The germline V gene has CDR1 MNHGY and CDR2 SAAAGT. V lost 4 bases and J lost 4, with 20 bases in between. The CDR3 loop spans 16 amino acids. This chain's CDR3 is CASSWEEDGKVYEQYF. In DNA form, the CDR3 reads TGTGCCAGCAGTTGGGAAGAGGACGGGAAGGTTTACGAGCAGTACTTC.

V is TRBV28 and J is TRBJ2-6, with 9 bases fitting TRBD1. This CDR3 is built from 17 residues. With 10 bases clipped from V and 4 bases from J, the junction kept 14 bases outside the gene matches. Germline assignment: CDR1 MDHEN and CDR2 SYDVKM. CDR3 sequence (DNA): TGTGCCACTTTGGCGAGGGACAGGGAATCCGGGGCCAACGTCCTGACTTTC. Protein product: CATLARDRESGANVLTF.